What follows are 18 T cell receptor beta chains derived from one specimen sequenced in a study of T cells after yellow fever vaccination. MiXCR, applied by TCRdb to the 5' RACE reads, yields one record per CDR3 protein. The table shows around 550,000 distinct CDR3 sequences, with roughly 21% occurring only once. This material consisted of PBMCs, taken 15 days after the yellow fever booster vaccination. The receptor set was obtained from a man aged 30-40 years who received the YFV17D yellow fever vaccine.

The V gene is TRBV12-3 or TRBV12-4, the J gene TRBJ2-2, with TRBD2 as a possible D gene (5 bases). The CDR3 is 15 residues long. Trimming removed 5 bases at V and 8 bases at J, with 18 bases between. The CDR3 here is CASSLPGSSAGELFF. The CDR3 DNA follows: TGTGCCAGCAGTCTACCCGGAAGTAGCGCAGGGGAGCTGTTTTTT.

This clonotype was seen a few times. The chain has TRBV20-1 and TRBJ2-1; D is unclear. Germline V lookup: CDR1 DFQATT, CDR2 SNEGSKA (reference sequence). This CDR3 has 15 amino acids. V dropped 0 bases and J dropped 6 bases, with 15 bases sitting between them. As DNA, the CDR3 is TGCAGTGCTAGAGATCTGACTTTCGTTTCCAATGAGCAGTTCTTC. This gives the protein CSARDLTFVSNEQFF.

V and J are TRBV20-1 and TRBJ1-1; no definite D call. V lost 0 bases, J lost 5 bases, and 10 bases lay in between. CDR3 length: 13 residues. From germline, CDR1 is DFQATT and CDR2 SNEGSKA (reference sequence). CDR3 sequence reads: CSARDLLGTEAFF. CDR3 coding DNA: TGCAGTGCTAGAGATCTCCTAGGAACTGAAGCTTTCTTT.

There are a few counts of this clonotype. This chain connects TRBV5-1 to TRBJ1-1; 7 nucleotides align to TRBD1. The CDR3 is made up of 14 amino acids. Unmatched junction bases numbered 3, after V lost 1 base and J lost 3 bases. The germline V gene has CDR1 SGHRS and CDR2 YFSETQ. The CDR3 is CASSLRGQYTEAFF. The CDR3 DNA follows: TGCGCCAGCAGCTTGAGGGGACAGTACACTGAAGCTTTCTTT. The full variable domain, completed using reference TRBV5-1 and TRBJ1-1, is KAGVTQTPRYLIKTRGQQVTLSCSPISGHRSVSWYQQTPGQGLQFLFEYFSETQRNKGNFPGRFSGRQFSNSRSEMNVSTLELGDSALYLCASSLRGQYTEAFFGQGTRLTVV.

This clonotype showed up just a few times. The genes are TRBV5-1 and TRBJ2-5, with 12 bases that match TRBD2. There are 15 residues in the CDR3. CDR1 and CDR2 from the germline V gene are SGHRS and YFSETQ. Trimming took 8 bases from V and 5 from J; bases not matched to a gene: 10. The CDR3 DNA sequence: TGCGCCAGGCAGCTTGGACTAGCGGGACGGGAGACCCAGTACTTC. Translating gives CARQLGLAGRETQYF.

This chain uses TRBV7-8 with TRBJ1-2; D uncertain. This CDR3 region has 13 residues. Trimming pared 4 bases from V and 8 bases from J, leaving 14 bases between. CDR1 is SGHVS and CDR2 is FQNEAQ in the germline V gene. CDR3 residues: CASSYRFGRGYTF. The CDR3 DNA reads as TGTGCCAGCAGCTATCGATTTGGGAGGGGCTACACCTTC.

In its sample, this clonotype was seen a few times. The chain uses TRBV27 and TRBJ2-5; TRBD2 might be the D (6 bases). CDR3 size: 15 residues. V shed 2 bases and J shed 4 bases, with 14 bases lying between them. Germline-derived CDR1 and CDR2 are MNHEY and SMNVEV (reference sequence). In DNA, the CDR3 is TGTGCCAGCAGTTTAACCGCGACTAGTCCAGAGACCCAGTACTTC. Translating it yields CASSLTATSPETQYF.

This clonotype was seen only a few times. The V gene is TRBV27, the J gene TRBJ1-6, with 7 bases that match TRBD1. The CDR3 extends over 17 amino acids. Germline trimming cut 3 bases from V and 10 bases from J; bases unmatched to any gene: 15. CDR1 is MNHEY, CDR2 SMNVEV, per germline (reference sequence). The CDR3 reads CASSLASGGWAYSPLHF. The CDR3, as DNA: TGTGCCAGCAGTTTGGCTTCAGGGGGGTGGGCATACTCACCCCTCCACTTT.

V gene TRBV29-1 combines with J gene TRBJ2-7; 9 bases agree with TRBD1. The CDR3 totals 15 residues. J gave up 5 bases and V 3 bases, and 11 bases lay outside the gene matches. The germline V gene has CDR1 SQVTM and CDR2 ANQGSEA. Here the CDR3 reads CSVEAPGQGYDEQYF. The CDR3 DNA reads as TGCAGCGTTGAGGCTCCGGGACAGGGTTACGACGAGCAGTACTTC.

This clonotype was observed a handful of times. The chain combines TRBV7-8 with TRBJ2-1, with D unclear. Between the trimmed V and J ends, which lost 8 bases and 3 bases, there was a span of 14 bases. The CDR3 has 14 residues. The germline V gene has CDR1 SGHVS and CDR2 FQNEAQ. DNA of the CDR3: TGTGCCAGCGCCGCAGAAGTGGGCTACAATGAGCAGTTCTTC. Protein sequence: CASAAEVGYNEQFF.

The rearrangement uses TRBV10-1 and TRBJ2-5, with TRBD1 matching 8 bases. CDR3 length equals 15 residues. Per the germline V gene, CDR1 is WNHNN and CDR2 is SYGVQD (reference sequence). V lost 2 bases and J lost 4; bases outside the gene matches: 6. CDR3 amino acids: CASSEQQGVGETQYF. The CDR3 coding sequence is TGCGCCAGCAGTGAGCAACAGGGGGTAGGAGAGACCCAGTACTTC.

The chain couples TRBV12-3 or TRBV12-4 to TRBJ2-7; D remains ambiguous. The V and J ends lost 3 bases and 3 bases respectively, with 9 bases between them. The CDR3 is made up of 13 amino acids. CDR3 nucleotides: TGTGCCAGCAGTTTTTCTGGGGTCTACGAGCAGTACTTC. Protein: CASSFSGVYEQYF.

This rearrangement joins TRBV6-5 to TRBJ2-7; 9 bases are shared with TRBD2. Trimming took 2 bases from V and 5 from J; bases not matched to a gene: 7. The CDR3 length is 15 residues. CDR1 and CDR2 from the germline V gene are MNHEY and SVGAGI. As DNA, the CDR3 is TGTGCCAGCAGTTACGGGTTAGCGGGAGTAAACGAGCAGTACTTC. This sequence encodes CASSYGLAGVNEQYF.

V usage is TRBV28 and J usage is TRBJ2-7, with D perhaps TRBD1 (7 bases). This CDR3 is built from 15 residues. Germline V lookup: CDR1 MDHEN, CDR2 SYDVKM. Trimming left V 4 bases short and J 3 bases short, with 16 bases between. This CDR3 reads CASSSPRDSFYEQYF. In nucleotides, the CDR3 is TGTGCCAGCAGTTCGCCGCGGGACAGTTTCTACGAGCAGTACTTC.

V is TRBV5-6 and J is TRBJ2-5, with TRBD2 matching 8 bases. The germline V gene encodes CDR1 SGHDT and CDR2 YYEEEE. The ends lost 5 bases at V and 2 bases at J; junction bases unmatched: 8. This CDR3 spans 15 amino acids. CDR3 sequence reads: CASSRAGVLQETQYF. CDR3 in DNA: TGTGCCAGCAGTCGAGCGGGAGTCCTTCAAGAGACCCAGTACTTC.

The V call is TRBV19, the J call TRBJ2-7; D might be TRBD1 or TRBD2, each matching 5 bases. CDR3 size: 15 residues. The germline CDR1 and CDR2 sequences are LNHDA and SQIVND (reference sequence). With 1 base removed from V and 3 bases from J, the gap between germline ends came to 13 bases. The CDR3 sequence: CASSIAWGSHYEQYF. The DNA for the CDR3 is TGTGCCAGTAGTATAGCCTGGGGGTCCCACTACGAGCAGTACTTC.

This clonotype was detected only a few times. This chain links TRBV24-1 with TRBJ2-2, with 7 bases matching TRBD2. This CDR3 comprises 17 residues. Trimming took 3 bases from V and 5 from J; bases not matched to a gene: 11. CDR1 and CDR2 (germline): KGHDR, SFDVKD. In nucleotides, the CDR3 is TGTGCCACCAGTGATCCCCAGGCGGGAGTAAAGACCGGGGAGCTGTTTTTT. This translates into CATSDPQAGVKTGELFF.

In nucleotides, the CDR3 is TGCAGCGTTCCACCGGGACTAGCGGTTGGCGGTGAGCAGTTCTTC. Encoded protein: CSVPPGLAVGGEQFF. The chain links TRBV29-1 to TRBJ2-1; 11 nucleotides line up with TRBD2. Germline V gives CDR1 SQVTM, CDR2 ANQGSEA. The CDR3 runs 15 residues. V lost 5 bases and J lost 9; bases outside the gene matches: 12.